The following is a T cell receptor beta chain sequence with its context. The data were obtained in a study of blood T cell repertoires in COVID-19. In the study overall: Italy, Spain and the United States were the sources of the convalescent and acute COVID-19 samples. From T cells, B-cell-depleted T cells, or PBMCs came the material, which was cDNA or gDNA.

Between the trimmed V and J ends, which lost 5 bases and 1 base, there was a span of 8 bases. CDR3 size: 13 residues. Libraries were prepared by immunoSEQ multiplex PCR; TCRdb keeps only in-frame clonotypes and omits some of them. The sample contains some 55,000 clones, less than 90% of which appear only once. This TCR derives from a woman aged 60-75 years with acute or convalescent COVID-19. The sequenced material came from peripheral blood. This chain uses TRBV12-3 or TRBV12-4 with TRBJ2-5; D is ambiguous. CDR3 DNA sequence: TGTGCCAGCAGTCCGGGTTTCCAAGAGACCCAGTACTTC. Translating it yields CASSPGFQETQYF.